These 28 T cell receptor beta chains share one sample of origin, sequenced in a study of early stage breast cancer tumors (dated by TCRdb to 2016 to 2017). Library construction relied on the immunoSEQ multiplex PCR assay. TCRdb's version of the immuneACCESS table is confined to in-frame rearrangements and falls short of the full clone set. An unresolved V gene accounts for under half of the shortfall where checked; the remainder is of unknown origin. This sample holds roughly 30,000 clones; 60% to 80% were observed only once. The ten largest account for about a tenth of the sample. The sequenced sample consisted of breast tumor tissue. These receptors originate from a person aged 25 to 45 with breast cancer.

The chain uses TRBV5-4 and TRBJ2-1, with D tentatively TRBD1 or TRBD2 (5 bases each). Trimming took off 4 bases at V and 0 bases at J, with 11 bases between the two ends. Germline V gene sequence: CDR1 SGHNT, CDR2 YYREEE (reference sequence). This CDR3 has 15 residues. For the CDR3, the DNA is TGTGCCAGCAGCCGGGACGATTCCTCCTACAATGAGCAGTTCTTC. It is translated as CASSRDDSSYNEQFF. The full variable domain, with the rest looked up from reference TRBV5-4 and TRBJ2-1, is ETGVTQSPTHLIKTRGQQVTLRCSSQSGHNTVSWYQQALGQGPQFIFQYYREEENGRGNFPPRFSGLQFPNYSSELNVNALELDDSALYLCASSRDDSSYNEQFFGPGTRLTVL.

This chain uses TRBV5-4 with TRBJ1-2; a weak D match, TRBD1 (5 bases). The CDR3 runs to 13 residues. V was shortened by 2 bases and J by 13 bases, with 18 bases between the two germline ends. Germline-derived CDR1 and CDR2 are SGHNT and YYREEE (reference sequence). In DNA, the CDR3 is TGTGCCAGCAGCTTAGACCCCCAAGGGGTGGCCACCTTC. This codes for CASSLDPQGVATF.

CDR3 coding DNA: TGTGCCAGCAGCGGACGAACCTGGACAGCTCCCAGCTCCTACGAGCAGTACTTC. Protein: CASSGRTWTAPSSYEQYF. V gene TRBV7-9 combines with J gene TRBJ2-7; D perhaps matches TRBD1 (6 bases). Trimming cost V 5 bases and J 0 bases, with 23 bases left between them. Per the germline V gene, CDR1 is SEHNR and CDR2 is FQNEAQ (reference sequence). CDR3 length: 18 amino acids.

The genes are TRBV7-3 and TRBJ2-1; 12 positions agree with TRBD2. This CDR3 is 15 amino acids long. Trimming took 5 bases from V and 5 from J; bases not matched to a gene: 4. Looked up from germline, CDR1 is SGHTA and CDR2 is FQGTGA. The CDR3, as DNA: TGTGCCAGCAGCCCCGGACTAGCGGGGAACAATGAGCAGTTCTTC. It yields the protein CASSPGLAGNNEQFF. Using reference TRBV7-3 and TRBJ2-1 for the parts outside the CDR3, the full variable domain is GAGVSQTPSNKVTEKGKYVELRCDPISGHTALYWYRQSLGQGPEFLIYFQGTGAADDSGLPNDRFFAVRPEGSVSTLKIQRTERGDSAVYLCASSPGLAGNNEQFFGPGTRLTVL.

This clone was detected a few times. This chain links TRBV27 with TRBJ2-7; 11 nucleotides align to TRBD2. The CDR3 is 15 amino acids. Germline CDR1 MNHEY, CDR2 SMNVEV (reference sequence). With 5 bases clipped from V and 4 bases from J, the junction kept 7 bases outside the gene matches. The DNA of the CDR3 is TGTGCCAGCAGTATCACTGGGACTAGCGGTTACGAGCAGTACTTC. Residues: CASSITGTSGYEQYF.

The CDR3 region has the DNA TGTGCCAGCTCACCTCTTGGGACAGGGGGTAATGGCTACACCTTC. It is translated as CASSPLGTGGNGYTF. The chain uses TRBV18 and TRBJ1-2, with TRBD1 matching over 11 bases. Per the germline V gene, CDR1 is KGHSH and CDR2 is LQKENI. This CDR3 has 15 residues. V gave up 3 bases and J gave up 6 bases; unmatched junction bases: 6.

This clone has a single count. The chain recombines TRBV7-9 with TRBJ2-7; 10 nucleotides match TRBD1. CDR3 size: 15 residues. Germline V gene data show CDR1 as SEHNR and CDR2 as FQNEAQ (reference sequence). With V trimmed by 5 bases and J by 5 bases, 9 bases remained unmatched. Written as DNA, the CDR3 is TGTGCCAGCAGCCTCGGGGGACAGGGGAACCACGAGCAGTACTTC. It translates to CASSLGGQGNHEQYF.

This clone was counted between two and nine times. The chain employs TRBV2 and TRBJ2-7; D may be TRBD1 (6 bases). CDR1 is SNHLY and CDR2 is FYNNEI in the germline V gene. This CDR3 is built from 11 residues. Trimming left V 7 bases short and J 4 bases short, with 8 bases between. The CDR3 sequence is CASMTGYEQYF. The CDR3 bases are TGTGCCAGCATGACAGGTTACGAGCAGTACTTC.

The chain has TRBV7-9 and TRBJ2-7; D gene uncertain. The CDR3 is made up of 13 amino acids. Trimming pared 1 base from V and 1 base from J, leaving 5 bases between. Germline lookup yields CDR1 SEHNR and CDR2 FQNEAQ (reference sequence). CDR3 nucleotide sequence: TGTGCCAGCAGCTTAGTAAGTTCCTACGAGCAGTACTTC. Translated: CASSLVSSYEQYF.

The V gene is TRBV6-1, the J gene TRBJ2-3; D unresolved. Looked up from germline, CDR1 is MNHNS and CDR2 is SASEGT. The CDR3 is 13 amino acids. V lost 5 bases to trimming and J lost 4 bases, with 10 bases between them. The CDR3 nucleotides are TGTGCCAGCAGTCCGCAATCGGCAGATACGCAGTATTTT. This codes for CASSPQSADTQYF.

As for this clone: Relative to the germline gene, one junction end is altered; a read error may explain this. This rearrangement joins TRBV27 to TRBJ2-2, with D perhaps matching TRBD2 (5 bases). Germline V gene data show CDR1 as MNHEY and CDR2 as SMNVEV (reference sequence). The CDR3 length is 16 residues. The DNA for the CDR3 is TGTGCCAGCAGTTTATCTGTCTGGACCTCCACCGGGAAGCTGTTTTTT. Protein product: CASSLSVWTSTGKLFF.

The sample holds one count of this clone. The rearrangement joins TRBV5-6 to TRBJ2-7; 16 bases map to TRBD2. The CDR3 is 19 residues long. V lost 0 bases, J lost 2 bases, and 8 bases stayed unmatched. Per the germline V gene, CDR1 is SGHDT and CDR2 is YYEEEE. CDR3 in amino acids: CASSLGGTSGRAEAYEQYF. In DNA, the CDR3 is TGTGCCAGCAGCTTGGGGGGGACTAGCGGGAGGGCCGAGGCCTACGAGCAGTACTTC. The whole variable domain, remainder taken from reference TRBV5-6 and TRBJ2-7, is DAGVTQSPTHLIKTRGQQVTLRCSPKSGHDTVSWYQQALGQGPQFIFQYYEEEERQRGNFPDRFSGHQFPNYSSELNVNALLLGDSALYLCASSLGGTSGRAEAYEQYFGPGTRLTVT.

This clone was picked up a small number of times. The rearrangement joins TRBV27 to TRBJ2-7, with 8 bases identical to TRBD2. The CDR3 is 14 amino acids. The germline V gene encodes CDR1 MNHEY and CDR2 SMNVEV (reference sequence). Trimming at V came to 6 bases and at J to 2 bases, leaving 6 bases not matched to a gene. In DNA form, the CDR3 reads TGTGCCAGCAGCGGAGGCGGGGGGCCCTACGAGCAGTACTTC. Its translation: CASSGGGGPYEQYF.

This clone was seen a handful of times. The chain is built from TRBV5-4 and TRBJ1-1; D unclear. Germline V gene data show CDR1 as SGHNT and CDR2 as YYREEE (reference sequence). The CDR3 is made up of 14 amino acids. With 3 bases removed from V and 1 base from J, the gap between germline ends came to 10 bases. The CDR3 DNA sequence: TGTGCCAGCAGCTCGGAGCTTTCGAACACTGAAGCTTTCTTT. It encodes CASSSELSNTEAFF.

This clone was found a few times. The rearrangement links TRBV30 to TRBJ1-2; 10 positions agree with TRBD1. This CDR3 spans 16 amino acids. The J segment lost 1 base and the V segment lost 2 bases, leaving 7 bases of the junction unmatched. Germline CDR1 reads GTSNPN; CDR2 reads SVGIG (reference sequence). In nucleotides, the CDR3 is TGTGCCTGGAGTCCGACTAGGACAGGGGGTAACTATGGCTACACCTTC. This sequence encodes CAWSPTRTGGNYGYTF.

The chain employs TRBV6-1 and TRBJ1-2; D unresolved. Trimming removed 5 bases at V and 5 bases at J, with 15 bases between. The CDR3 loop spans 14 amino acids. Germline CDR1 is MNHNS and CDR2 is SASEGT. The CDR3 region has the DNA TGTGCCAGCAGTCCCGGGCCAGAATTATATGGCTACACCTTC. Its protein is CASSPGPELYGYTF.

The chain uses TRBV6-4 and TRBJ1-2; 7 bases line up with TRBD1. V gave up 10 bases and J gave up 6 bases; unmatched junction bases: 14. The CDR3 loop spans 14 amino acids. Germline lookup yields CDR1 MRHNA and CDR2 SNTAGT. CDR3 sequence: CATLDPNRGDGYTF. In nucleotides, the CDR3 is TGTGCCACCTTAGACCCGAACAGGGGAGATGGCTACACCTTC.

The rearrangement uses TRBV7-8 and TRBJ1-6; D remains unclear. The V gene's germline CDR1 is SGHVS and CDR2 FQNEAQ. The CDR3 spans 17 residues. The germline V and J ends were trimmed by 5 bases and 0 bases, with 14 bases remaining between them. DNA for the CDR3: TGTGCCAGCAGCACCCGGACCTTGAGCTCCTATAATTCACCCCTCCACTTT. Translating it yields CASSTRTLSSYNSPLHF. The whole variable domain, filled in from reference TRBV7-8 and TRBJ1-6, reads GAGVSQSPRYKVAKRGQDVALRCDPISGHVSLFWYQQALGQGPEFLTYFQNEAQLDKSGLPSDRFFAERPEGSVSTLKIQRTQQEDSAVYLCASSTRTLSSYNSPLHFGNGTRLTVT.

In its sample, this clone was seen once. The genes are TRBV7-3 and TRBJ1-2, with D possibly TRBD1 on 5 matching bases. Per germline, CDR1 SGHTA and CDR2 FQGTGA. The CDR3 has 15 amino acids. V shed 2 bases and J shed 1 base, with 11 bases lying between them. CDR3 region: CASSLSAGSNYGYTF. The CDR3 DNA reads TGTGCCAGCAGCTTATCAGCAGGGAGTAACTATGGCTACACCTTC.

This clone was detected a few times. The chain carries TRBV25-1 and TRBJ2-2; D may be TRBD2 (7 bases). The CDR3 is 18 residues long. The V gene's germline CDR1 is MGHDK and CDR2 SYGVNS. The V end was cut by 2 bases, the J end by 4 bases, with 20 bases between. The CDR3 coding sequence is TGTGCCAGCAGTGAAAGGGTCGGGGGGCGCGGCGGCACCGGGGAGCTGTTTTTT. Its protein is CASSERVGGRGGTGELFF.

This chain joins TRBV7-7 and TRBJ1-4; 7 nucleotides agree with TRBD1. The trim removed 5 bases at V and 8 bases at J, leaving 11 bases unmatched. The CDR3 has 15 residues. The germline gives CDR1 SSHAT, CDR2 FNYEAQ (reference sequence). The CDR3, as DNA: TGTGCCAGCAGCCCCCGACAGGGCGGTGAAGAAAAACTGTTTTTT. Residues: CASSPRQGGEEKLFF.

The CDR3 coding sequence is TGTGCCAGCAGCTGGGGACAGGGGAACACCGGGGAGCTGTTTTTT. Protein sequence: CASSWGQGNTGELFF. V gene TRBV5-4 combines with J gene TRBJ2-2; TRBD1 agrees at 9 bases. CDR3 length: 15 amino acids. V lost 3 bases and J lost 1; bases outside the gene matches: 1. The germline V gene encodes CDR1 SGHNT and CDR2 YYREEE (reference sequence).

V usage is TRBV5-1 and J usage is TRBJ2-5, with D tentatively TRBD1 or TRBD2 (6 bases each). Trimming removed 0 bases at V and 5 bases at J, with 11 bases between. The CDR3 totals 14 residues. CDR1 SGHRS and CDR2 YFSETQ come from the germline V gene. The CDR3 here is CASSLAGGVETQYF. DNA of the CDR3: TGCGCCAGCAGCTTGGCCGGGGGCGTTGAGACCCAGTACTTC.

The J gene is TRBJ1-2, the V gene TRBV7-9; D remains unclear. The length of the CDR3 is 18 residues. Germline V lookup: CDR1 SEHNR, CDR2 FQNEAQ (reference sequence). V was clipped by 2 bases and J by 5 bases, with 24 bases between them. The CDR3 DNA sequence: TGTGCCAGCAGCTTAAAGGAGGATGAGGGCACGATTTTGTATGGCTACACCTTC. Translated, it gives CASSLKEDEGTILYGYTF. The full variable domain, rest sourced from reference TRBV7-9 and TRBJ1-2, is DTGVSQNPRHKITKRGQNVTFRCDPISEHNRLYWYRQTLGQGPEFLTYFQNEAQLEKSRLLSDRFSAERPKGSFSTLEIQRTEQGDSAMYLCASSLKEDEGTILYGYTFGSGTRLTVV.

This clone was detected a few times. The chain employs TRBV27 and TRBJ2-1; 7 nucleotides match TRBD1. This CDR3 comprises 12 residues. The J segment lost 11 bases and the V segment lost 3 bases, leaving 4 bases of the junction unmatched. Germline V gives CDR1 MNHEY, CDR2 SMNVEV (reference sequence). In nucleotides, the CDR3 is TGTGCCAGCAGTTTCTCACAGGGGAAGCAGTTCTTC. It is translated as CASSFSQGKQFF.

The rearrangement links TRBV6-5 to TRBJ1-5; D perhaps matches TRBD1 (5 bases). Germline V CDR1 and CDR2: MNHEY, SVGAGI. V was shortened by 5 bases and J by 3 bases, with 11 bases between the two germline ends. The CDR3 is 14 residues long. CDR3 coding DNA: TGTGCCAGCAGTCTTCAGGGAGTCAATCAGCCCCAGCATTTT. This sequence encodes CASSLQGVNQPQHF.

The V call is TRBV30, the J call TRBJ1-1; D is unclear. The germline V gene encodes CDR1 GTSNPN and CDR2 SVGIG (reference sequence). The CDR3 runs 11 residues. Trimming cost V 0 bases and J 8 bases, with 7 bases left between them. The CDR3 DNA is TGTGCCTGGAGTGTAGGCCGAGAAGCTTTCTTT. Protein product: CAWSVGREAFF.

This sequence joins TRBV6-6 and TRBJ2-7; 9 nucleotides align to TRBD1. CDR3 length: 15 amino acids. With V trimmed by 2 bases and J by 5 bases, 7 bases remained unmatched. Germline V gene data show CDR1 as MNHNY and CDR2 as SVGAGI (reference sequence). The DNA for the CDR3 is TGTGCCAGCAGTTACACGGGACAGGGTTTCGACGAGCAGTACTTC. The encoded protein is CASSYTGQGFDEQYF.